The entry below gives a single T cell receptor (beta chain) sequence along with its context. The record originates from a study of blood T cell repertoires in COVID-19. Germline values: CDR1 MNHEY, CDR2 SVGEGT. V lost 5 bases, J lost 3 bases, and 14 bases lay in between. The CDR3 is 15 amino acids. TCRdb keeps only in-frame clones here, not all; method: immunoSEQ multiplex PCR. The sample has around 26,000 clones; roughly nine tenths are singletons. The sequenced material came from peripheral blood. This sequence was found in a human donor with active COVID-19. The donor label of this sample is uncertain. This chain uses TRBV6-2 or TRBV6-3 with TRBJ2-1, with TRBD2 as a possible D gene (5 bases). CDR3: CASSPSGGNYNEQFF. DNA of the CDR3: TGTGCCAGCAGTCCGAGCGGTGGGAACTACAATGAGCAGTTCTTC.